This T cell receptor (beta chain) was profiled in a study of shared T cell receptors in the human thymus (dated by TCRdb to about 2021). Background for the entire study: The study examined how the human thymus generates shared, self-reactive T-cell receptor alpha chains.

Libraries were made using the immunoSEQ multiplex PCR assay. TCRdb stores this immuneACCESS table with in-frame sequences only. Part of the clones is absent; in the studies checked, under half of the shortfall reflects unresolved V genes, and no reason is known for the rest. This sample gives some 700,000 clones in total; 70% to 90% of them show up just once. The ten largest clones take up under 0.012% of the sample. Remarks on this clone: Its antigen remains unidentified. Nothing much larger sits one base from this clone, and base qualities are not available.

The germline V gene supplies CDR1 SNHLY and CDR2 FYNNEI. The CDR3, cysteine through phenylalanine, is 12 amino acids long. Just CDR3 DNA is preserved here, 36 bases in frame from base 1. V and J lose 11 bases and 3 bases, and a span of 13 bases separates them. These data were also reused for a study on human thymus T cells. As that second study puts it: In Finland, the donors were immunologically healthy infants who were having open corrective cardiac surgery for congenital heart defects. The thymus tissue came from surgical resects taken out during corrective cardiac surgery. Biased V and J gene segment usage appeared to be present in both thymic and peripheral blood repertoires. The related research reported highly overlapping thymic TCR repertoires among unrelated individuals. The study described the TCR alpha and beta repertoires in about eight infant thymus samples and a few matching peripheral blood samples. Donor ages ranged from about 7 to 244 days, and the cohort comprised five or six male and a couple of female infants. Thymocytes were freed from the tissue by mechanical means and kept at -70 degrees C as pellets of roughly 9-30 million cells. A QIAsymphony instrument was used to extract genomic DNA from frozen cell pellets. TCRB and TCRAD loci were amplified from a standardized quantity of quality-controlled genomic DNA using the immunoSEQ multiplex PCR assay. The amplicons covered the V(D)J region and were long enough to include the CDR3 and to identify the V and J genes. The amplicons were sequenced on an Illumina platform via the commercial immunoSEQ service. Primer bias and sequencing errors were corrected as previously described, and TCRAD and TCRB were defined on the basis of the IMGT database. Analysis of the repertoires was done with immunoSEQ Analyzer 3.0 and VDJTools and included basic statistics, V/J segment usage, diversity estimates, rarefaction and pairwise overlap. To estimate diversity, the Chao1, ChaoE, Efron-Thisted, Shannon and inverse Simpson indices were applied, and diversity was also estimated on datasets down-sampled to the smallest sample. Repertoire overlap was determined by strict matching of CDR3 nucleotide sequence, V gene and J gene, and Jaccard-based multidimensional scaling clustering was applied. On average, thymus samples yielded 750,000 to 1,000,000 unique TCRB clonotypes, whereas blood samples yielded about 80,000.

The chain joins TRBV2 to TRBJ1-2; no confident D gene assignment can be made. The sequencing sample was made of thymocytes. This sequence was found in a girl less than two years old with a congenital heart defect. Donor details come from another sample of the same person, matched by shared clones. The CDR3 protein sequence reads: CALADGYYGYTF. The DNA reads TGTGCCTTAGCGGACGGCTACTATGGCTACACCTTC.